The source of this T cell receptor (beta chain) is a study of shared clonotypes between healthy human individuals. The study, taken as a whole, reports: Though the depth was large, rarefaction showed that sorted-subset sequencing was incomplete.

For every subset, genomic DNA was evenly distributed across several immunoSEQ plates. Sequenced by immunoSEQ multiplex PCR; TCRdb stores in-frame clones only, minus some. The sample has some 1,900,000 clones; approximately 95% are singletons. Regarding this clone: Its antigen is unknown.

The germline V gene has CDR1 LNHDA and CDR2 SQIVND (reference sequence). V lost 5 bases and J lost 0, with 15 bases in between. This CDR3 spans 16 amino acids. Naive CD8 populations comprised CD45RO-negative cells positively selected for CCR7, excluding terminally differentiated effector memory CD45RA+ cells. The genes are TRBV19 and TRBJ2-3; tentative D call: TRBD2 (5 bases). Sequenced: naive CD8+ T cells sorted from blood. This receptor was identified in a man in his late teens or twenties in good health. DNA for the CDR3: TGTGCCAGTAGTCCCCTAGGGAGATCGAGCACAGATACGCAGTATTTT. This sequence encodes CASSPLGRSSTDTQYF.